These 7 T cell receptor beta chains originate from one sample sequenced in a study of blood T cells in healthy people across ages. Sample-barcoded 5' priming and a J-beta primer mix drove a second PCR of roughly 6 to 12 cycles. TCRdb called the 5' RACE reads again in MiXCR, with one record for every CDR3 protein. The sample holds 1.5 million to 2 million distinct CDR3 sequences; about 31% are singletons and the top ten take approximately 10%. The sample was blood. These receptors were collected from a woman aged 25-40 years in good health.

This clonotype was recorded a few times. In nucleotides, the CDR3 is TGTGCCACGAGCCTCATGAAGATCCGCTATGGCTACACCTTC. Translation gives CATSLMKIRYGYTF. The genes are TRBV10-3 and TRBJ1-2; D is unresolved. There are 14 residues in the CDR3. The V gene's germline CDR1 is ENHRY and CDR2 SYGVKD. V shed 10 bases and J shed 4 bases, with 19 bases lying between them.

Remarks on this clonotype: A read error may produce the germline difference seen at one junction end. The V and J genes are TRBV4-1 and TRBJ1-5; no clear D gene. Germline-derived CDR1 and CDR2 are MGHRA and YSYEKL. The CDR3 covers 13 residues. The CDR3 bases are TGCGCCGGCAGCCAAGATAGAGGGCAGCCCCAGCATTTT. It yields the protein CAGSQDRGQPQHF.

The table lists this clonotype with a few counts. The CDR3 coding sequence is TGTGCCAGCAGCTTAGTAAAGGACACATATAGCGAGCAGTACTTC. Encoded protein: CASSLVKDTYSEQYF. The chain joins TRBV7-6 to TRBJ2-7; TRBD1 might be the D (5 bases). This CDR3 has 15 residues. The ends were cut back, 1 base at V and 6 bases at J, with 16 bases in the middle. Germline V gene data show CDR1 as SGHVS and CDR2 as FNYEAQ.

The count of this clonotype is one. The CDR3 is CATALGQGATEAFF. The DNA for the CDR3 is TGTGCCACCGCTCTCGGACAGGGCGCCACTGAAGCTTTCTTT. The rearrangement uses TRBV10-3 and TRBJ1-1; 8 bases are a match to TRBD1. V gave up 10 bases and J gave up 4 bases; unmatched junction bases: 11. The CDR3 has 14 residues. The germline V gene has CDR1 ENHRY and CDR2 SYGVKD.

This clonotype turned up a few times. The chain links TRBV12-3 or TRBV12-4 to TRBJ2-3; D uncertain. There are 12 residues in the CDR3. With 3 bases removed from V and 6 bases from J, the gap between germline ends came to 7 bases. The CDR3: CASSFIPDTQYF. In DNA, the CDR3 is TGTGCCAGCAGTTTTATCCCGGATACGCAGTATTTT.

This clonotype was picked up many times. This rearrangement joins TRBV9 to TRBJ2-3, with unresolved D. Trimming left V 2 bases short and J 4 bases short, with 11 bases between. The germline CDR1 and CDR2 sequences are SGDLS and YYNGEE. There are 14 residues in the CDR3. Written as DNA, the CDR3 is TGTGCCAGCAGCGTCCTCGTGACTCCAGATACGCAGTATTTT. It encodes CASSVLVTPDTQYF.

This clonotype was recorded a few times. The chain couples TRBV20-1 to TRBJ2-1; the match to TRBD2 covers 7 bases. With 2 bases clipped from V and 8 bases from J, the junction kept 12 bases outside the gene matches. This CDR3 contains 15 residues. Germline V gene sequence: CDR1 DFQATT, CDR2 SNEGSKA (reference sequence). CDR3 amino acids: CSARSSGVGIDEQFF. The CDR3 nucleotides are TGCAGTGCTAGATCCAGCGGGGTGGGAATAGATGAGCAGTTCTTC.